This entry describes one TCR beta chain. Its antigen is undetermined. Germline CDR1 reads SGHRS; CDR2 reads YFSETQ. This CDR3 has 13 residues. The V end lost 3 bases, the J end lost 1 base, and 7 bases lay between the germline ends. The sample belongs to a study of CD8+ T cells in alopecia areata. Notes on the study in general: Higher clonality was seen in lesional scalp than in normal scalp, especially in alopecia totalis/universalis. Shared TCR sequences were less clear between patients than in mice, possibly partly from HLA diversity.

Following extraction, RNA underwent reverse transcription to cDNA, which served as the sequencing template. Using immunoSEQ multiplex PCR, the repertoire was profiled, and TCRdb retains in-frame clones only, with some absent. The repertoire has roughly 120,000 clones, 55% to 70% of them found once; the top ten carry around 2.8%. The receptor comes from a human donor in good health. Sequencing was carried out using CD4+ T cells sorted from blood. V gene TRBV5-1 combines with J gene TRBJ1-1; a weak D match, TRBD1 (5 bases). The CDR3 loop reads CASSWDGNTEAFF. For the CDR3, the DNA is TGCGCCAGCAGCTGGGACGGGAACACTGAAGCTTTCTTT.